The T cell receptor beta chain described here comes from a study of T-cell memory formation after mild COVID-19. TCRdb reprocessed the 5' RACE reads with MiXCR, giving one entry per CDR3 protein. Among under 450,000 distinct CDR3 sequences listed, around an eighth were seen once. The CDR3 spans 15 residues. Trimming took 7 bases from V and 4 from J; bases not matched to a gene: 9. This clonotype appeared a few times. This clonotype originated in a man aged 18 to 30 who had mild COVID-19 (a few samples of this study predate the infection). Cell type and time point are not known. The source material was PBMCs or a T cell subset sorted from them (not recorded which). This chain uses TRBV12-3 or TRBV12-4 with TRBJ2-1; 8 bases match TRBD2. The CDR3 is CASNFPGGGYNEQFF. CDR3 bases: TGTGCCAGCAATTTCCCCGGGGGGGGTTACAATGAGCAGTTCTTC.